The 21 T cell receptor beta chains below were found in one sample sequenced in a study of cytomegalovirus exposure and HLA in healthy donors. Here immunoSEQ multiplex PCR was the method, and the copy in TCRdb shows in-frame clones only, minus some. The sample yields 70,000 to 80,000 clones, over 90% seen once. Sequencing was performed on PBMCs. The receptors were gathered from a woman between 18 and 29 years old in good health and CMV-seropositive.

The chain's CDR3 is CASSDSWGGTQYF. CDR3 coding DNA: TGTGCCAGCAGTGACTCGTGGGGAGGGACCCAGTACTTC. The chain employs TRBV6-4 and TRBJ2-5; D is possibly TRBD2 (6 bases). The germline V gene has CDR1 MRHNA and CDR2 SNTAGT. V gave up 0 bases and J gave up 7 bases, with 9 bases separating them. This CDR3 contains 13 residues.

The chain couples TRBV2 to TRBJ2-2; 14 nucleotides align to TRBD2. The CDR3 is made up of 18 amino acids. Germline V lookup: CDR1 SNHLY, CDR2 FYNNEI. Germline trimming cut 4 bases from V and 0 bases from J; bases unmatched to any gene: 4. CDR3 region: CASSATSGGAANTGELFF. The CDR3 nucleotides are TGTGCCAGCAGTGCGACTAGCGGGGGGGCCGCGAACACCGGGGAGCTGTTTTTT.

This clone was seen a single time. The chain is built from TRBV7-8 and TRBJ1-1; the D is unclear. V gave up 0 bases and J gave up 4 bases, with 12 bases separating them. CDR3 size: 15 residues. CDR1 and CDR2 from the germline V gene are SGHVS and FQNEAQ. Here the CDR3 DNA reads TGTGCCAGCAGCTTAGCGGGTGGGGAGGGCACTGAAGCTTTCTTT. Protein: CASSLAGGEGTEAFF.

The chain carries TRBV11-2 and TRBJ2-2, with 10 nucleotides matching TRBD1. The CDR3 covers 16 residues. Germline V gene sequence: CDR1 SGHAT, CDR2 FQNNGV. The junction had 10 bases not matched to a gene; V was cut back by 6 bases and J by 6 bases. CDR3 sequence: CASRPRQGARAGELFF. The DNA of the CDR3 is TGTGCCAGCAGACCCAGACAGGGGGCGCGGGCCGGGGAGCTGTTTTTT.

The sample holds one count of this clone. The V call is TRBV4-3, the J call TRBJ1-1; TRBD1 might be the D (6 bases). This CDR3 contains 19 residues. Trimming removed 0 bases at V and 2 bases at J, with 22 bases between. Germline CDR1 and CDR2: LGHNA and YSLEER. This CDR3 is CASSQDNREPLALNTEAFF. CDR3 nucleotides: TGCGCCAGCAGCCAAGACAACAGGGAGCCCCTAGCACTAAACACTGAAGCTTTCTTT.

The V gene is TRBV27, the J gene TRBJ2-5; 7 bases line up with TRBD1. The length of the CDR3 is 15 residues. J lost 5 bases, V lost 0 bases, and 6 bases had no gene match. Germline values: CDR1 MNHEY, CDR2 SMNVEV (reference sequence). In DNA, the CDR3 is TGTGCCAGCAGTTTATCCCCCACAGGGGAGGAGACCCAGTACTTC. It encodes CASSLSPTGEETQYF.

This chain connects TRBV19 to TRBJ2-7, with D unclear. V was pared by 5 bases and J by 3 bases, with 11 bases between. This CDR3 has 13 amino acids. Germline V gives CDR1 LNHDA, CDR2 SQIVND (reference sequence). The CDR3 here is CASSGPIGYEQYF. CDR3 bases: TGTGCCAGTAGTGGGCCCATCGGCTACGAGCAGTACTTC.

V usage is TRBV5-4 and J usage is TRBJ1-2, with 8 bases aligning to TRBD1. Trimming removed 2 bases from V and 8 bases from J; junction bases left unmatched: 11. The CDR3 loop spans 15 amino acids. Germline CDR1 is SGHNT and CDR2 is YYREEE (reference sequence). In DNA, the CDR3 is TGTGCCAGCAGCTTACAGGGGGTAAAGCTTAGGGGCTACACCTTC. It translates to CASSLQGVKLRGYTF.

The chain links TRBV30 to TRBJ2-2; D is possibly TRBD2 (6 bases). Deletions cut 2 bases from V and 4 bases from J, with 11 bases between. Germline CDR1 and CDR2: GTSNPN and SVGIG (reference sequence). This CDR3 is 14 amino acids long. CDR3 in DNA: TGTGCCTGGAGTACGGGACTGGGCACCGGGGAGCTGTTTTTT. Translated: CAWSTGLGTGELFF.

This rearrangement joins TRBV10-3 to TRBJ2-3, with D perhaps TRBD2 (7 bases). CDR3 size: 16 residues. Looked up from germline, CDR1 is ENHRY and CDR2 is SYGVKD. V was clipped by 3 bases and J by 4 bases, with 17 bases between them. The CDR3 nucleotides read TGTGCCATCAGTGATAGCGGGCCGAGGGGGGCAGATACGCAGTATTTT. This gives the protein CAISDSGPRGADTQYF.

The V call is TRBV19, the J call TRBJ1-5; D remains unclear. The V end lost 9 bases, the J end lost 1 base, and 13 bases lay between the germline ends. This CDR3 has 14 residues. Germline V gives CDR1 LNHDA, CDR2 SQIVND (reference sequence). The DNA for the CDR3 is TGTGCCAGCTCTCGCCTGGAGAGCAATCAGCCCCAGCATTTT. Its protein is CASSRLESNQPQHF. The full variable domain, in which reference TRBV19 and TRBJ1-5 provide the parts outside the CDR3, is DGGITQSPKYLFRKEGQNVTLSCEQNLNHDAMYWYRQDPGQGLRLIYYSQIVNDFQKGDIAEGYSVSREKKESFPLTVTSAQKNPTAFYLCASSRLESNQPQHFGDGTRLSIL.

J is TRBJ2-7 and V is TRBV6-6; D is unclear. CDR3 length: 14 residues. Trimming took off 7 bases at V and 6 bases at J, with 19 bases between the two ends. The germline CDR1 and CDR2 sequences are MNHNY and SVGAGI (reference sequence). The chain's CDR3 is CASTINGNIAEQYF. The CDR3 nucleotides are TGTGCCAGCACTATTAATGGTAATATCGCCGAGCAGTACTTC.

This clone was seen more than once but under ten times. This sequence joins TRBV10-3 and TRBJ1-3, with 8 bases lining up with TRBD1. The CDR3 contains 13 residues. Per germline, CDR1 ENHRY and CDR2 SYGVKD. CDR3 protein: CATGQVSGNTIYF. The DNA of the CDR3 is TGTGCGACGGGACAGGTCTCTGGAAACACCATATATTTT.

CDR3 coding DNA: TGTGCCAGCAGCCCTATGGATTCACCCCTCCACTTT. This codes for CASSPMDSPLHF. The chain carries TRBV7-9 and TRBJ1-6, with D hard to call. Germline assignment: CDR1 SEHNR and CDR2 FQNEAQ (reference sequence). Deletions cut 5 bases from V and 8 bases from J, with 7 bases between. The CDR3 consists of 12 residues.

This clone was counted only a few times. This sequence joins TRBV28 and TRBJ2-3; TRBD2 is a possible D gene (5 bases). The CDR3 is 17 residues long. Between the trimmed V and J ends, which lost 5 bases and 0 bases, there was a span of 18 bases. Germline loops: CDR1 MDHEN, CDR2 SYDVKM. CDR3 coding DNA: TGTGCCAGCAGTACCGACATCGGACTGACTAGCACAGATACGCAGTATTTT. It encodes CASSTDIGLTSTDTQYF.

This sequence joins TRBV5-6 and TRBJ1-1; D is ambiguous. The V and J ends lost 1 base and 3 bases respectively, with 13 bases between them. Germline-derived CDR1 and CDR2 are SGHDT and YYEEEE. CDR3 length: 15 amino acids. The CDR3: CASSLKRRRHTEAFF. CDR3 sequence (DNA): TGTGCCAGCAGCTTGAAAAGACGGAGGCACACTGAAGCTTTCTTT.

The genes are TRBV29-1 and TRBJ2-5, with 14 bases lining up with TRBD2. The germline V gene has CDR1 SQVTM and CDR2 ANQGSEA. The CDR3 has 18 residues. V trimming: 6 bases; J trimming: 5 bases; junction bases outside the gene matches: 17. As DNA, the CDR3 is TGCAGCGTGCCGGGACAGGGTGGGACTAGCGGGAGTTATGAGACCCAGTACTTC. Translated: CSVPGQGGTSGSYETQYF. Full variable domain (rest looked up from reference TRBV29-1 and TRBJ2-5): SAVISQKPSRDICQRGTSLTIQCQVDSQVTMMFWYRQQPGQSLTLIATANQGSEATYESGFVIDKFPISRPNLTFSTLTVSNMSPEDSSIYLCSVPGQGGTSGSYETQYFGPGTRLLVL.

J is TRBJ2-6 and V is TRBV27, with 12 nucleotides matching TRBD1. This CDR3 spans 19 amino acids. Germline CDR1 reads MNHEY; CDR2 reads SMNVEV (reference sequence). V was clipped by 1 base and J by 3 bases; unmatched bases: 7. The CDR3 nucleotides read TGTGCCAGCAGTTTATACTCCGGGACAGGGGGCGTTGGGGCCAACGTCCTGACTTTC. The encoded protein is CASSLYSGTGGVGANVLTF.

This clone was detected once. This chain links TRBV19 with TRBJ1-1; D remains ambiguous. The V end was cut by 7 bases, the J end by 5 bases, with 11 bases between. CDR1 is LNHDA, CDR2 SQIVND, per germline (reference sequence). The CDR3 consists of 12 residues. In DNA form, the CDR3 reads TGTGCCAGTACCGATAGATGGACTGAAGCTTTCTTT. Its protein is CASTDRWTEAFF.

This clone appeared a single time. CDR3 sequence (DNA): TGCGCCAGCAGCCGCTATGACAGGGACACAGATACGCAGTATTTT. Translation: CASSRYDRDTDTQYF. The chain combines TRBV4-3 with TRBJ2-3; 7 nucleotides match TRBD1. The CDR3 totals 15 residues. J was trimmed by 2 bases and V by 4 bases; bases with no gene match: 6. Germline CDR1 and CDR2: LGHNA and YSLEER.

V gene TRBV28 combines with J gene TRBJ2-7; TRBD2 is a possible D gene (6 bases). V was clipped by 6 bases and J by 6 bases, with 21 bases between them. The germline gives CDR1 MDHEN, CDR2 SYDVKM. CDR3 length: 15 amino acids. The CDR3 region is CASRGRGTAPLEQYF. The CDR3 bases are TGTGCCAGCAGGGGACGGGGGACTGCCCCCCTCGAGCAGTACTTC.